Below, one T cell receptor (beta chain) is given with its context. Assay used: immunoSEQ multiplex PCR; TCRdb lists only in-frame clones, some missing. The sample has just over 80,000 clones, 90% to 98% seen once; the top ten hold about 0.3%. The sample originates from a study of technical replicates of blood from a few donors. The CDR3 is made up of 14 amino acids. Germline CDR1 is SGHTA and CDR2 is FQGTGA. Trimming shortened V by 5 bases and J by 3 bases, and 13 bases separated the two germline ends. The sample was T cells isolated from PBMCs. This clonotype originated in a human donor in good health. The chain couples TRBV7-3 to TRBJ1-1, with D possibly being TRBD1 (5 bases). The CDR3 reads CASSLGGDYTEAFF. The CDR3 DNA reads TGTGCCAGCAGCCTAGGCGGGGACTACACTGAAGCTTTCTTT.